This TCR beta chain was captured by sequencing in a study of cytomegalovirus exposure and HLA in healthy donors. Germline V gene lookup returns CDR1 MGHRA and CDR2 YSYEKL. After removal of 4 bases from V and 4 bases from J, the junction contained 5 bases not matched to a gene. This CDR3 spans 15 amino acids. Study outcomes and limitations: High specificity and sensitivity for cytomegalovirus status were reported for the classifier. The majority of TCR sequences were rare, yet some public TCRs appeared in many donors. Under in vitro conditions, a few CMV-associated chains were confirmed as specific for CMV antigens.

This table comes from immunoSEQ multiplex PCR, and its TCRdb copy is limited to in-frame clones, with some not included. Among some 120,000 clones listed, 90% to 97% were seen once. Note on this clone: Its cognate antigen is unknown.

The receptor's source is a man younger than 30 in good health and CMV-seronegative. The gene calls are TRBV4-1 and TRBJ2-2; 8 nucleotides align to TRBD2. The source material was PBMCs. The CDR3 loop reads CASSPGLAGTGELFF. For the CDR3, the DNA is TGCGCCAGCAGCCCTGGACTAGCCGGCACCGGGGAGCTGTTTTTT.